This T cell receptor beta chain was recovered during a study of CD8 T cells in Susac syndrome. Roughly 0.45 to 1 ug RNA was reverse transcribed with random hexamers. The CDR3 of TCR beta was amplified by immunoSEQ multiplex PCR across 54 Vbeta and 13 Jbeta. MiXCR, run by TCRdb on the immunoSEQ multiplex PCR reads, gives a single entry per CDR3 protein. This sample has over 150,000 distinct CDR3 sequences; 90% to 95% occur once, and the top ten carry roughly 0.1%. The V end lost 0 bases, the J end lost 0 bases, and 12 bases lay between the germline ends. The CDR3 has 17 residues. CDR1 MNHEY and CDR2 SVGAGI come from the germline V gene.

Material: CD4+ T cells from PBMCs. The receptor was derived from a human donor with multiple sclerosis. The chain combines TRBV6-5 with TRBJ2-4, with a weak D call TRBD1 (5 bases). This CDR3 is CASSYSGRVGAKNIQYF. CDR3 DNA sequence: TGTGCCAGCAGTTACTCCGGCAGGGTCGGAGCCAAAAACATTCAGTACTTC.